The source of this T cell receptor beta chain is a study of preoperative IRX-2 immunotherapy in early breast cancer. With 0 bases removed from V and 7 bases from J, the gap between germline ends came to 17 bases. The germline CDR1 and CDR2 sequences are SGDLS and YYNGEE. The CDR3 has 17 residues. The sample's treatment: preoperative locoregional IRX-2 cytokine immunotherapy. This phase Ib study tested locoregional IRX-2 cytokine immunotherapy given before surgery. The assay was immunoSEQ multiplex PCR, and TCRdb's table has in-frame clones only and misses some. The table lists around 60,000 clones, approximately 93% of them singletons.

This receptor was taken from a human donor with breast cancer. The biological material was taken from a patient treated with IRX-2 immunotherapy. The V and J genes are TRBV9 and TRBJ1-6, with D maybe TRBD1 (5 bases). The CDR3 DNA reads as TGTGCCAGCAGCGTAGAGAAGGGACTCACCCCCAATTCACCCCTCCACTTT. Its protein is CASSVEKGLTPNSPLHF.